This is a list of T cell receptor beta chains from one sample in a study of blood T cell repertoires in COVID-19. Profiled with immunoSEQ multiplex PCR; TCRdb holds only in-frame clones, not every one. The sample contains about 99,000 clones, about 83% of which appear only once. Sequencing used peripheral blood. These receptors all stem from a man between 65 and 85 years old with active or convalescent COVID-19. Both conserved end residues are part of each CDR3. D genes are given only for firm matches. Where a row states a size, it is once, few, many or the class of an expanded clone; other rows omit it.

D gene	J gene	V gene	clone size	CDR3 protein	CDR3 DNA
TRBD2	TRBJ2-1	TRBV5-1	NA	CASSLAGQNNEQFF	TGCGCCAGCAGCCTAGCGGGACAAAACAATGAGCAGTTCTTC
NA	TRBJ2-7	TRBV7-9	NA	CASSLTGGWSGVEAYEQYF	TGTGCCAGCAGCTTAACAGGGGGGTGGAGCGGGGTCGAAGCCTACGAGCAGTACTTC
TRBD2	TRBJ2-1	TRBV11-2	NA	CASSLGGGFNEQFF	TGTGCCAGCAGCTTAGGGGGGGGATTCAATGAGCAGTTCTTC
NA	TRBJ1-1	TRBV11-2	NA	CASSQGLLMNTEAFF	TGTGCCAGCAGCCAGGGACTTCTCATGAACACTGAAGCTTTCTTT
NA	TRBJ1-3	TRBV28	once	CASSSSWAGSGNTIYF	TGTGCCAGCAGTTCCAGCTGGGCAGGGTCTGGAAACACCATATATTTT
TRBD1	TRBJ1-1	TRBV5-4	NA	CASSPGTGGMNTEAFF	TGTGCCAGCAGCCCGGGGACAGGTGGGATGAACACTGAAGCTTTCTTT
TRBD1	TRBJ2-4	TRBV19	few	CASSERTGGNIQYF	TGTGCCAGTAGTGAACGGACAGGCGGAAACATTCAGTACTTC
NA	TRBJ2-3	TRBV12-2	NA	CASRSRDGGDTQYF	TGTGCAAGTCGCTCAAGAGATGGTGGTGATACGCAGTATTTT
NA	TRBJ2-1	TRBV28	NA	CASRGATSYNEQFF	TGTGCCAGCAGGGGGGCGACTTCCTACAATGAGCAGTTCTTC
NA	TRBJ1-5	TRBV2	NA	CASSKQGSGINQPQHF	TGTGCCAGCAGTAAACAGGGTTCCGGGATCAATCAGCCCCAGCATTTT
TRBD1	TRBJ2-2	TRBV6-6	NA	CASSRGQGTNTGELFF	TGTGCCAGCAGTCGAGGACAGGGGACGAACACCGGGGAGCTGTTTTTT
NA	TRBJ2-1	TRBV14	many	CASSQDPPMRGESYNEQFF	TGTGCCAGCAGCCAAGATCCCCCTATGCGCGGGGAGTCCTACAATGAGCAGTTCTTC
NA	TRBJ1-2	TRBV28	few	CASAAGVYGYTF	TGTGCCAGCGCCGCGGGGGTCTATGGCTACACCTTC
NA	TRBJ2-1	TRBV21-1	NA	CASSPWPRLKTDLYNEQFF	TGTGCCAGCAGCCCCTGGCCGCGCCTGAAGACAGATTTATACAATGAGCAGTTCTTC
TRBD2	TRBJ2-3	TRBV7-2	once	CASSFTSGGTDTQYF	TGTGCCAGCAGCTTTACTAGCGGGGGCACAGATACGCAGTATTTT
NA	TRBJ2-2	TRBV19	NA	CASRSRFQTGTGELFF	TGTGCCAGTAGAAGTCGATTTCAAACGGGCACCGGGGAGCTGTTTTTT
TRBD1	TRBJ2-3	TRBV29-1	NA	CSVSDRGFSTDTQYF	TGCAGCGTTTCCGACAGGGGTTTTAGCACAGATACGCAGTATTTT
NA	TRBJ2-3	TRBV7-3	NA	CASSLIGSGSTDTQYF	TGTGCCAGCAGCTTAATCGGAAGCGGGAGCACAGATACGCAGTATTTT
TRBD1	TRBJ2-6	TRBV19	NA	CASTLAGTGVSGANVLTF	TGTGCCAGTACTCTAGCCGGGACAGGGGTCTCTGGGGCCAACGTCCTGACTTTC
TRBD1	TRBJ2-7	TRBV6-5	NA	CASRRYGQGDYEQYF	TGTGCCAGCAGGAGGTACGGACAGGGGGATTACGAGCAGTACTTC
TRBD1	TRBJ2-3	TRBV2	NA	CASSEQGGTDTQYF	TGTGCCAGCAGTGAACAGGGGGGCACAGATACGCAGTATTTT
TRBD2	TRBJ2-7	TRBV4-1	NA	CASSRTGLGYEQYF	TGCGCCAGCAGCCGGACGGGACTAGGCTACGAGCAGTACTTC
TRBD1	TRBJ1-1	TRBV6-5	NA	CASSYTTGVTEAFF	TGTGCCAGCAGTTATACGACAGGGGTTACTGAAGCTTTCTTT
NA	TRBJ2-3	TRBV11-3	NA	CASSLFGRETDTQYF	TGTGCCAGCAGCTTATTTGGCAGGGAAACAGATACGCAGTATTTT
TRBD2	TRBJ2-3	TRBV7-2	NA	CASSPPLGGGADTQYF	TGTGCCAGCAGCCCTCCCCTTGGCGGGGGGGCAGATACGCAGTATTTT
NA	TRBJ1-6	TRBV15	few	CATSRDRGGNSPLHF	TGTGCCACCAGCAGAGACAGGGGAGGGAATTCACCCCTCCACTTT
NA	TRBJ1-3	TRBV3-1/TRBV3-2	once	CASSQIPDSGNTIYF	TGTGCCAGCAGCCAAATCCCAGACTCTGGAAACACCATATATTTT
NA	TRBJ2-7	TRBV7-2	few	CASSLGRGEQYF	TGTGCCAGCAGCTTAGGGAGGGGAGAGCAGTACTTC